This T cell receptor (beta chain) stems from a study of Ad26.COV2.S vaccination and SARS-CoV-2 variants. Background on the study: Once, or twice with 56 days between doses, Ad26.COV2.S was given intramuscularly.

Study-wide points: Vaccine recipients surpassed placebo recipients in spike-specific TCR breadth. Placebo and vaccine recipients had non-spike TCR breadth that was similar.

V shed 6 bases and J shed 7 bases, with 22 bases lying between them. The germline gives CDR1 SQVTM, CDR2 ANQGSEA. The CDR3 loop spans 14 amino acids. Some clones are missing from TCRdb's copy, which holds only in-frame ones; the method was immunoSEQ multiplex PCR. The data contain some 320,000 clones, about 85% of them singletons. This clone turned up a few times. As yet, its antigen is unknown. Treatment denoted: around 19 received Ad26.COV2.S at low or high dose, single or two shots; 5 received placebo; per-sample allocation not given. Sampling was done on day 63 after the first vaccine or placebo injection.

The origin of this receptor is a person between 18 and 65 years old who received the Ad26.COV2.S COVID-19 vaccine or a placebo. The chain joins TRBV29-1 to TRBJ2-7, with D possibly being TRBD2 (7 bases). Sequenced here: peripheral blood, sampled in a trial of Ad26.COV2.S vaccine versus placebo. This CDR3 reads CSVAPGTKGGEQYF. The CDR3 DNA is TGCAGCGTGGCACCGGGAACCAAGGGGGGGGAGCAGTACTTC.